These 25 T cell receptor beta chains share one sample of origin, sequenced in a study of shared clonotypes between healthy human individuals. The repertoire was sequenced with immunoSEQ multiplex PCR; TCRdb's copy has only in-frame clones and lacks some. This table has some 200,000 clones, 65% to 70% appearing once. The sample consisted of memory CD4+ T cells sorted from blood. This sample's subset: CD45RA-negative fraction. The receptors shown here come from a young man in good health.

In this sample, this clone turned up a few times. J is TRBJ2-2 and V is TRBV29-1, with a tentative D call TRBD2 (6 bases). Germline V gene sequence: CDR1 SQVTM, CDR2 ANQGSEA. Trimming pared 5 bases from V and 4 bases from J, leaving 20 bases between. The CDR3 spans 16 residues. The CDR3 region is CSVSVGGLGTTGELFF. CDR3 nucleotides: TGCAGCGTTTCAGTTGGAGGGTTGGGGACCACCGGGGAGCTGTTTTTT.

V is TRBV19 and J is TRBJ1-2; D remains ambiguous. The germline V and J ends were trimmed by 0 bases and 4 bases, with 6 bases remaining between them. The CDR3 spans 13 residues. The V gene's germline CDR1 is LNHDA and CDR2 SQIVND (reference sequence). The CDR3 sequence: CASSIEAGYGYTF. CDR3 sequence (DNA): TGTGCCAGTAGTATAGAGGCGGGCTATGGCTACACCTTC.

DNA for the CDR3: TGTGCCAGCAAATGGGACAGGGACTATGGCTACACCTTC. It specifies CASKWDRDYGYTF. The rearrangement uses TRBV19 and TRBJ1-2, with 9 bases that match TRBD1. Germline V CDR1 and CDR2: LNHDA, SQIVND (reference sequence). V shed 9 bases and J 3 bases; nucleotides not matched to a gene: 5. The CDR3 extends over 13 amino acids.

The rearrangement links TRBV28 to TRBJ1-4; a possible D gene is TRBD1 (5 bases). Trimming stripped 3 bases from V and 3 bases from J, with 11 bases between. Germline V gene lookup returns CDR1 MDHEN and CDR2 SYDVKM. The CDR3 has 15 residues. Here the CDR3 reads CASSFTGDSNEKLFF. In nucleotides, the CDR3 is TGTGCCAGCAGTTTCACCGGGGACTCTAATGAAAAACTGTTTTTT.

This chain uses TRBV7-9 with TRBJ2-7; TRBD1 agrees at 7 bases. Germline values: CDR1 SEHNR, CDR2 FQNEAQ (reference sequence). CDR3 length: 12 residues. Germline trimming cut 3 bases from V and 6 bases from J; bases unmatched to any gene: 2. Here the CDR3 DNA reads TGTGCCAGCAGCTTTTCAGGGGGCGAGCAGTACTTC. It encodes CASSFSGGEQYF. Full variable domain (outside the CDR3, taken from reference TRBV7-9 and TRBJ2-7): DTGVSQNPRHKITKRGQNVTFRCDPISEHNRLYWYRQTLGQGPEFLTYFQNEAQLEKSRLLSDRFSAERPKGSFSTLEIQRTEQGDSAMYLCASSFSGGEQYFGPGTRLTVT.

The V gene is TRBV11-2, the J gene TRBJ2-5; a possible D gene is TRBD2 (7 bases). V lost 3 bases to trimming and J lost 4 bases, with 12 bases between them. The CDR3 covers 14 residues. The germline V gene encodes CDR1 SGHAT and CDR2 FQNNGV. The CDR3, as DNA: TGTGCCAGCAGCTTTGGGGGGGGCCGAGAGACCCAGTACTTC. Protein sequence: CASSFGGGRETQYF.

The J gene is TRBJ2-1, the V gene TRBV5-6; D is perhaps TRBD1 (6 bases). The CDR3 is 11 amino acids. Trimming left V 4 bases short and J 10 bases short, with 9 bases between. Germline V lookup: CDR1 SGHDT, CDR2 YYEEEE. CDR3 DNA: TGTGCCAGCAGCCTCGACAGGGAGCAGTTCTTC. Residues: CASSLDREQFF.

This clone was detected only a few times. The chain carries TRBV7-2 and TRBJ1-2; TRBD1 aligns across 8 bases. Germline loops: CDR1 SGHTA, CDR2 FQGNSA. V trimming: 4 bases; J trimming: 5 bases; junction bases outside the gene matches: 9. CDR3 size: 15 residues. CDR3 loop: CASSSGTGERYGYTF. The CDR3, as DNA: TGTGCCAGCAGCTCGGGGACAGGAGAGCGGTATGGCTACACCTTC.

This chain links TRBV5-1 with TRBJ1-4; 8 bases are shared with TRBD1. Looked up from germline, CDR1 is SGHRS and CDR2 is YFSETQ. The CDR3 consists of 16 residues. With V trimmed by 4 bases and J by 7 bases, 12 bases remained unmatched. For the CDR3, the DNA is TGCGCCAGCAGCGTTTCCCCGGACAGGGTTTTTGAAAAACTGTTTTTT. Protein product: CASSVSPDRVFEKLFF. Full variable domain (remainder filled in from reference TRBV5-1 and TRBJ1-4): KAGVTQTPRYLIKTRGQQVTLSCSPISGHRSVSWYQQTPGQGLQFLFEYFSETQRNKGNFPGRFSGRQFSNSRSEMNVSTLELGDSALYLCASSVSPDRVFEKLFFGSGTQLSVL.

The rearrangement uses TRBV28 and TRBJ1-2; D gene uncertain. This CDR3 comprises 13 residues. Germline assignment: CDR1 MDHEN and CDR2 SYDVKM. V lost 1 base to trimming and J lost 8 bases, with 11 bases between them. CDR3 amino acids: CASSLSLGGGYTF. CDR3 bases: TGTGCCAGCAGTTTATCCCTCGGAGGGGGCTACACCTTC.

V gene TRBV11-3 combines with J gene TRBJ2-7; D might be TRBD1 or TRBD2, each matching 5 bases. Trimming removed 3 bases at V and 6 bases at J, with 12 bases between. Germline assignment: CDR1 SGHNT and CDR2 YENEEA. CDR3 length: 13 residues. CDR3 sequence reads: CASSLFEGTEQYF. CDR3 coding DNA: TGTGCCAGCAGCTTGTTTGAGGGGACCGAGCAGTACTTC. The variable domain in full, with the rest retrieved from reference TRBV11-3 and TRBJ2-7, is EAGVVQSPRYKIIEKKQPVAFWCNPISGHNTLYWYLQNLGQGPELLIRYENEEAVDDSQLPKDRFSAERLKGVDSTLKIQPAELGDSAVYLCASSLFEGTEQYFGPGTRLTVT.

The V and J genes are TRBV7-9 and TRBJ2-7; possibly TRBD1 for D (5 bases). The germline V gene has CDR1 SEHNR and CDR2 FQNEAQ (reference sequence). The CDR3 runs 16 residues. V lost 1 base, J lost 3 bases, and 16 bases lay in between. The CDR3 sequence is CASSLVSGSFLYEQYF. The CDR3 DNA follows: TGTGCCAGCAGCTTAGTATCAGGGTCTTTTCTCTACGAGCAGTACTTC. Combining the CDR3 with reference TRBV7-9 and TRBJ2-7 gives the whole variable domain DTGVSQNPRHKITKRGQNVTFRCDPISEHNRLYWYRQTLGQGPEFLTYFQNEAQLEKSRLLSDRFSAERPKGSFSTLEIQRTEQGDSAMYLCASSLVSGSFLYEQYFGPGTRLTVT.

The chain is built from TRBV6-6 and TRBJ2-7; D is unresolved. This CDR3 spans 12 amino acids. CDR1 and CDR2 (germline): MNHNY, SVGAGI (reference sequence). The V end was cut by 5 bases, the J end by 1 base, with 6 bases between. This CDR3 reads CASSRTSYEQYF. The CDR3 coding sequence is TGTGCCAGCAGTCGGACGTCCTACGAGCAGTACTTC.

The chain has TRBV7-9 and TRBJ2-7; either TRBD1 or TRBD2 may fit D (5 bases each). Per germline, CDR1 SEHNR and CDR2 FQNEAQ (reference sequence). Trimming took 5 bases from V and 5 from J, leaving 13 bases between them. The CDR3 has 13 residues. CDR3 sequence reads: CASSRGLGNEQYF. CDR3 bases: TGTGCCAGCAGCCGGGGCTTAGGTAACGAGCAGTACTTC. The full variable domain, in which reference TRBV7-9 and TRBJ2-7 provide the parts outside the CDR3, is DTGVSQNPRHKITKRGQNVTFRCDPISEHNRLYWYRQTLGQGPEFLTYFQNEAQLEKSRLLSDRFSAERPKGSFSTLEIQRTEQGDSAMYLCASSRGLGNEQYFGPGTRLTVT.

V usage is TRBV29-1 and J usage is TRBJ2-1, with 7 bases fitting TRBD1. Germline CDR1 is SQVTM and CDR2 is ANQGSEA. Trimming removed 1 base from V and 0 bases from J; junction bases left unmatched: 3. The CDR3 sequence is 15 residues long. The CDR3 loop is CSVEVQGPSYNEQFF. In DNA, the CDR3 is TGCAGCGTTGAAGTACAGGGGCCCTCCTACAATGAGCAGTTCTTC.

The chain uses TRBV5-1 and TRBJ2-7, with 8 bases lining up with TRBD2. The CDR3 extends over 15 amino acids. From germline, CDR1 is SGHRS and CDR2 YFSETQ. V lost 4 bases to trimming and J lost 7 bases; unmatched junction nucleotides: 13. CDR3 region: CASSPLSGSLAEQYF. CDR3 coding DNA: TGCGCCAGCAGCCCCTTAAGCGGGAGCCTGGCGGAGCAGTACTTC.

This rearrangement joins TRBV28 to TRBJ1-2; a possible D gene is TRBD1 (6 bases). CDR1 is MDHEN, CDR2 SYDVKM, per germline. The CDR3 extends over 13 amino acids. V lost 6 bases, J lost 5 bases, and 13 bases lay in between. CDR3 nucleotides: TGTGCCAGCAGCCCCGGACAGCTTTATGGCTACACCTTC. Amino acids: CASSPGQLYGYTF.

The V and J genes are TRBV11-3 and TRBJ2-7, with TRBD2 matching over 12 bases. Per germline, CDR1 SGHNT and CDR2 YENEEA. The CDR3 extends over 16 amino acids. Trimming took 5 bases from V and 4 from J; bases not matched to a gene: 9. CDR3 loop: CASSIKGTSGYYEQYF. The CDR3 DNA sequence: TGTGCCAGCAGCATTAAGGGGACTAGCGGGTATTACGAGCAGTACTTC.

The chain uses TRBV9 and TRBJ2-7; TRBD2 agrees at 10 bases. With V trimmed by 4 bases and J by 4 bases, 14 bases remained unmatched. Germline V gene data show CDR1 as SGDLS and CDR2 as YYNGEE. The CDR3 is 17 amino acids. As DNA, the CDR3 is TGTGCCAGCAGCTCCCAGAGGGTAGCGGGAGGAAATTACGAGCAGTACTTC. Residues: CASSSQRVAGGNYEQYF.

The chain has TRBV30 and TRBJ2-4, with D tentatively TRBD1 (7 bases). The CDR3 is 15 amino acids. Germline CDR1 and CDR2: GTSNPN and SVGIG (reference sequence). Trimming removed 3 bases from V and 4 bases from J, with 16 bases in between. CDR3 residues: CAWRLPGGGKNIQYF. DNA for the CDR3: TGTGCCTGGAGACTTCCAGGGGGAGGTAAAAACATTCAGTACTTC.

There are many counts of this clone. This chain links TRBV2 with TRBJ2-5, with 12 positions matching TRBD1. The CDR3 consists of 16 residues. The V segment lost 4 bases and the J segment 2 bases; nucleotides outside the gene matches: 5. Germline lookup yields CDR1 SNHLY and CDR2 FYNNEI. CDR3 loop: CASSVWDRGQQETQYF. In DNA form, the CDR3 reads TGTGCCAGCAGTGTGTGGGACAGGGGGCAACAAGAGACCCAGTACTTC.

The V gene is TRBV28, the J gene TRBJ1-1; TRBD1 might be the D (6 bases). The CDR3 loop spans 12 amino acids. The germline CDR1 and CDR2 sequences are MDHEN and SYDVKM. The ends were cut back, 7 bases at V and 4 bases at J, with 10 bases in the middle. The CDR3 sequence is CASNGRGTEAFF. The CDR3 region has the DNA TGTGCCAGCAACGGCAGGGGCACTGAAGCTTTCTTT.

CDR3: CASSDLLQSYNEQFF. The CDR3 DNA follows: TGTGCCAGCAGCGACCTCTTACAATCCTACAATGAGCAGTTCTTC. The V and J genes are TRBV9 and TRBJ2-1; D not certain. The germline gives CDR1 SGDLS, CDR2 YYNGEE. The CDR3 has 15 residues. V was trimmed by 3 bases and J by 1 base, leaving 11 bases between them. Supplemented by reference TRBV9 and TRBJ2-1, the full variable domain reads DSGVTQTPKHLITATGQRVTLRCSPRSGDLSVYWYQQSLDQGLQFLIQYYNGEERAKGNILERFSAQQFPDLHSELNLSSLELGDSALYFCASSDLLQSYNEQFFGPGTRLTVL.

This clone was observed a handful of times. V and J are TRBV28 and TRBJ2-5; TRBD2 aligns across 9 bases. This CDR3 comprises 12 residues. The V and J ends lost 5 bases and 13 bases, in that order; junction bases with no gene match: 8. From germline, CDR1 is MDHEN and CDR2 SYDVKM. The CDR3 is CASSRPGLAPYF. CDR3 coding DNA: TGTGCCAGCAGTCGTCCGGGACTAGCACCGTACTTC.

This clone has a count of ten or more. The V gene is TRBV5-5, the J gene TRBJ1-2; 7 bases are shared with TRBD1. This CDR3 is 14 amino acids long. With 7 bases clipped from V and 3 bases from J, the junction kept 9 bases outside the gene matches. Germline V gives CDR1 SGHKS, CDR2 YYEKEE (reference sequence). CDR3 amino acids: CASARGQGDYGYTF. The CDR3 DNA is TGTGCCAGCGCACGTGGGCAGGGGGACTATGGCTACACCTTC.